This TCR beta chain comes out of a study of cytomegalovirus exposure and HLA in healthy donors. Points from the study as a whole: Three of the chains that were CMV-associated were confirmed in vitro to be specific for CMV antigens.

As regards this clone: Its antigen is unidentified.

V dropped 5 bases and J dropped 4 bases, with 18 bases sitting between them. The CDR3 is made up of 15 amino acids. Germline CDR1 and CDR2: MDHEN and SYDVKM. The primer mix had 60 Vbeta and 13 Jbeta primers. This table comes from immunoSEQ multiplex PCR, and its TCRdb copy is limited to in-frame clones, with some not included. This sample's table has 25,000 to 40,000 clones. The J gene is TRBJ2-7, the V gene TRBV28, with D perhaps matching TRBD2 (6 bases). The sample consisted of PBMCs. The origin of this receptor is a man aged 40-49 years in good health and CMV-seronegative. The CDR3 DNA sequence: TGTGCCAGCAGTCCTGGGACTTCGGGAGAATACGAGCAGTACTTC. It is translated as CASSPGTSGEYEQYF.